Below are 25 T cell receptor beta chains sequenced from a single sample in a study of T-cell reconstitution after alpha-beta-depleted transplantation in children. Preparation of the TCRbeta library involved a method that used unique molecular identifiers. TCRdb re-analysed the PCR reads in MiXCR, keeping a single row per CDR3 protein. Of about 980,000 distinct CDR3 sequences in the sample, about 26% were seen once. This material consisted of PBMCs, mostly from graft donor cells, taken 360 days after TCRalphabeta/CD19-depleted stem cell transplant. These receptors were taken from a boy younger than two who had a stem cell transplant for SCID, so the T cells may come from the graft donor.

The rearrangement uses TRBV12-3 or TRBV12-4 and TRBJ2-7, with D hard to call. The ends were cut back, 3 bases at V and 5 bases at J, with 14 bases in the middle. The CDR3 loop spans 14 amino acids. The CDR3 loop reads CASSFHRQAHEQYF. The CDR3 region has the DNA TGTGCCAGCAGTTTCCACCGGCAGGCCCACGAGCAGTACTTC.

This clonotype has only a few counts. The CDR3 spells CASSYVSGSEAFF. The DNA of the CDR3 is TGTGCCAGCAGCTATGTTTCCGGAAGTGAAGCTTTCTTT. The chain is built from TRBV4-2 and TRBJ1-1; no firm D call. Trimming stripped 5 bases from V and 7 bases from J, with 14 bases between. Germline CDR1 reads LGHNA; CDR2 reads YNFKEQ. The CDR3 length is 13 residues.

This chain joins TRBV12-3 or TRBV12-4 and TRBJ1-2; D is possibly TRBD1 (5 bases). The CDR3 length is 15 residues. V lost 3 bases to trimming and J lost 4 bases, with 15 bases between them. The CDR3 here is CASSLGGVAGYGYTF. The CDR3 DNA is TGTGCCAGCAGTTTGGGGGGAGTGGCTGGCTATGGCTACACCTTC.

This chain joins TRBV28 and TRBJ1-2; no definite D call. V was trimmed by 5 bases and J by 4 bases, leaving 11 bases between them. Germline CDR1 is MDHEN and CDR2 is SYDVKM. The CDR3 totals 13 residues. CDR3 coding DNA: TGTGCCAGCAGTGGAATTGGCAGCTATGGCTACACCTTC. This codes for CASSGIGSYGYTF.

The chain joins TRBV7-9 to TRBJ1-1; the D gene is possibly TRBD1 (6 bases). Germline CDR1 reads SEHNR; CDR2 reads FQNEAQ (reference sequence). The CDR3 contains 15 residues. V shed 6 bases and J shed 3 bases, with 17 bases lying between them. The CDR3 nucleotides are TGTGCCAGCAGTCGACAGGCCCTGAGGGACACTGAAGCTTTCTTT. It encodes CASSRQALRDTEAFF.

The J gene is TRBJ1-1, the V gene TRBV7-6; the match to TRBD1 covers 9 bases. V gave up 5 bases and J gave up 6 bases; unmatched junction bases: 7. The CDR3 is 14 amino acids. CDR1 SGHVS and CDR2 FNYEAQ come from the germline V gene. CDR3 bases: TGTGCCAGCAGCGTGGGACAGGGAGGGTCTGAAGCTTTCTTT. It yields the protein CASSVGQGGSEAFF.

The CDR3 region has the DNA TGTGCCAGCAGTTCCCGGGACCCTAACAATGAGCAGTTCTTC. This sequence encodes CASSSRDPNNEQFF. V usage is TRBV6-2 or TRBV6-3 and J usage is TRBJ2-1; D may match TRBD1 or TRBD2 (5 bases each). In germline, CDR1 is MNHEY, CDR2 SVGEGT. V dropped 4 bases and J dropped 5 bases, with 12 bases sitting between them. CDR3 length: 14 residues.

Only a few counts were recorded for this clonotype. The chain carries TRBV4-2 and TRBJ1-1; 7 nucleotides agree with TRBD1. The germline gives CDR1 LGHNA, CDR2 YNFKEQ. V lost 0 bases and J lost 8; bases outside the gene matches: 12. The CDR3 extends over 16 amino acids. The CDR3 region has the DNA TGTGCCAGCAGCCAAGATCCCGACAGGGTTGGTTCCGAAGCTTTCTTT. Translated: CASSQDPDRVGSEAFF.

A note on this clonotype: The junction does not match germline at one end; this may be a read error. V and J are TRBV7-6 and TRBJ2-2, with D tentatively TRBD2 (7 bases). Germline values: CDR1 SGHVS, CDR2 FNYEAQ. This CDR3 region has 17 residues. The CDR3 sequence is CTSSLAGGTLNTGELFF. The CDR3 DNA reads as TGTACCAGCAGCTTAGCGGGTGGGACACTAAACACCGGGGAGCTGTTTTTT.

The chain uses TRBV6-1 and TRBJ2-3; D is perhaps TRBD1 (6 bases). This CDR3 spans 13 amino acids. Germline CDR1 reads MNHNS; CDR2 reads SASEGT. The ends were cut back, 5 bases at V and 6 bases at J, with 12 bases in the middle. Here the CDR3 reads CASSKTGWDTQYF. DNA for the CDR3: TGTGCCAGCAGTAAAACAGGGTGGGATACGCAGTATTTT.

This clonotype was counted a few times. The chain couples TRBV6-1 to TRBJ2-5; 7 nucleotides match TRBD1. Germline values: CDR1 MNHNS, CDR2 SASEGT. This CDR3 contains 13 residues. Trimming took 5 bases from V and 6 from J; bases not matched to a gene: 6. The CDR3 protein is CASSRQGRKTQYF. As DNA, the CDR3 is TGTGCCAGCAGTCGACAGGGACGGAAGACCCAGTACTTC.

V and J are TRBV18 and TRBJ2-2; D may be TRBD1 (5 bases). The germline V and J ends were trimmed by 3 bases and 0 bases, with 11 bases remaining between them. Germline-derived CDR1 and CDR2 are KGHSH and LQKENI. The CDR3 loop spans 16 amino acids. The CDR3 DNA reads as TGTGCCAGCTCACCTCGACAGCCACCGAACACCGGGGAGCTGTTTTTT. Translation: CASSPRQPPNTGELFF.

This clonotype was counted a few times. J is TRBJ1-2 and V is TRBV10-3; D is uncertain. Trimming stripped 8 bases from V and 7 bases from J, with 23 bases between. The CDR3 is made up of 15 amino acids. Germline V gives CDR1 ENHRY, CDR2 SYGVKD. CDR3 residues: CAIRDTMDGGGGYTF. Here the CDR3 DNA reads TGTGCCATCCGCGATACCATGGACGGCGGCGGTGGCTACACCTTC.

This clonotype was detected only a few times. This CDR3 is CASSFAGDEQYF. In DNA, the CDR3 is TGTGCCAGCAGCTTTGCAGGGGACGAGCAGTACTTC. The rearrangement joins TRBV7-8 to TRBJ2-7; maybe TRBD1 (6 bases). Germline values: CDR1 SGHVS, CDR2 FQNEAQ. The CDR3 sequence is 12 residues long. V was trimmed by 3 bases and J by 5 bases, leaving 8 bases between them.

The chain has TRBV29-1 and TRBJ2-7, with D perhaps TRBD1 (6 bases). The V and J ends lost 3 bases and 1 base respectively, with 10 bases between them. In germline, CDR1 is SQVTM, CDR2 ANQGSEA. CDR3 size: 13 residues. CDR3: CSVEGDTSYEQYF. The CDR3 coding sequence is TGCAGCGTTGAGGGGGACACTTCCTACGAGCAGTACTTC.

This sequence joins TRBV2 and TRBJ2-7; the D gene is possibly TRBD2 (5 bases). This CDR3 is 14 amino acids long. Per the germline V gene, CDR1 is SNHLY and CDR2 is FYNNEI. Trimming shortened V by 1 base and J by 2 bases, and 9 bases separated the two germline ends. CDR3 residues: CASSEGRITYEQYF. The CDR3 DNA is TGTGCCAGCAGTGAAGGGAGGATAACCTACGAGCAGTACTTC.

The chain links TRBV20-1 to TRBJ1-5; possibly TRBD1 for D (5 bases). V was pared by 3 bases and J by 4 bases, with 13 bases between. Germline lookup yields CDR1 DFQATT and CDR2 SNEGSKA (reference sequence). The CDR3 extends over 14 amino acids. CDR3 protein: CSASSQGRNQPQHF. In nucleotides, the CDR3 is TGCAGTGCTAGTTCCCAGGGAAGGAATCAGCCCCAGCATTTT.

This chain uses TRBV7-3 with TRBJ2-1; the match to TRBD2 covers 12 bases. The CDR3 runs 15 residues. Germline V gives CDR1 SGHTA, CDR2 FQGTGA. The trim removed 5 bases at V and 7 bases at J, leaving 6 bases unmatched. CDR3 amino acids: CASSPSGGAVNEQFF. Written as DNA, the CDR3 is TGTGCCAGCAGCCCTAGCGGGGGGGCCGTTAATGAGCAGTTCTTC.

This clonotype was found a few times. The gene calls are TRBV2 and TRBJ2-3, with D possibly being TRBD1 (5 bases). CDR3 length: 14 residues. V was pared by 5 bases and J by 1 base, with 10 bases between. Germline V gives CDR1 SNHLY, CDR2 FYNNEI. The CDR3 DNA reads TGTGCCAGCAGTCTCAGGGATCGCACAGATACGCAGTATTTT. Encoded protein: CASSLRDRTDTQYF.

This clonotype was seen a few times. This chain links TRBV5-1 with TRBJ2-3, with D perhaps given as TRBD1 or TRBD2 (5 bases each). The CDR3 consists of 15 residues. Trimming stripped 4 bases from V and 2 bases from J, with 14 bases between. The germline V gene has CDR1 SGHRS and CDR2 YFSETQ. The CDR3 coding sequence is TGCGCCAGCAGCCCTACCGGGGACGACACAGATACGCAGTATTTT. Its translation is CASSPTGDDTDTQYF.

The gene calls are TRBV3-1 and TRBJ1-2; 10 positions agree with TRBD1. Trimming removed 0 bases from V and 7 bases from J; junction bases left unmatched: 8. The CDR3 has 16 amino acids. Germline values: CDR1 LGHDT, CDR2 YNNKEL (reference sequence). The CDR3 loop is CASSQDSGQGLAGYTF. The CDR3 bases are TGTGCCAGCAGCCAAGATTCGGGACAGGGGCTCGCTGGCTACACCTTC.

The V gene is TRBV20-1, the J gene TRBJ2-1; D call uncertain. CDR3 length: 11 residues. V lost 7 bases and J lost 10, with 14 bases in between. The germline gives CDR1 DFQATT, CDR2 SNEGSKA (reference sequence). The CDR3 here is CSGAPNWEQFF. As DNA, the CDR3 is TGCAGTGGGGCCCCAAATTGGGAGCAGTTCTTC.

The chain combines TRBV7-9 with TRBJ2-7; D may be TRBD1 (6 bases). With 5 bases removed from V and 7 bases from J, the gap between germline ends came to 15 bases. The germline gives CDR1 SEHNR, CDR2 FQNEAQ (reference sequence). There are 13 residues in the CDR3. The CDR3 sequence: CASSPSTGREQYF. The CDR3 DNA is TGTGCCAGCAGCCCCTCTACAGGGCGGGAGCAGTACTTC.

This clonotype was counted a few times. This chain joins TRBV20-1 and TRBJ2-2; D remains unclear. CDR1 is DFQATT and CDR2 is SNEGSKA in the germline V gene (reference sequence). The CDR3 length is 14 residues. The CDR3 nucleotides read TGCAGCGTGGGGTCGACCTCGAACACCGGGGAGCTGTTTTTT. This sequence encodes CSVGSTSNTGELFF.

This clonotype was seen more than once but under ten times. This chain joins TRBV18 and TRBJ2-3; 8 positions match TRBD2. After removal of 3 bases from V and 4 bases from J, the junction contained 6 bases not matched to a gene. The V gene's germline CDR1 is KGHSH and CDR2 LQKENI. This CDR3 comprises 15 residues. CDR3 sequence (DNA): TGTGCCAGCTCACCCGGACTAGCCCACGCAGATACGCAGTATTTT. Translation gives CASSPGLAHADTQYF.